One T cell receptor beta chain is described in this entry. The sample belongs to a study of technical replicates of blood from several donors. This CDR3 has 14 residues. Germline CDR1 and CDR2: MNHEY and SVGAGI. The trim removed 5 bases at V and 2 bases at J, leaving 6 bases unmatched. Using immunoSEQ multiplex PCR, the repertoire was profiled, and TCRdb retains in-frame clones only, with some absent. This repertoire shows 55,000 to 75,000 clones, about 92% found once; its top ten account for 0.35% to 0.45%. The source is a human donor in good health. Sequenced sample: T cells isolated from PBMCs. The chain has TRBV6-5 and TRBJ2-7; TRBD2 matches 7 bases. DNA for the CDR3: TGTGCCAGCAGTCTGACCGGACTAGCCTACGAGCAGTACTTC. Its protein product is CASSLTGLAYEQYF.